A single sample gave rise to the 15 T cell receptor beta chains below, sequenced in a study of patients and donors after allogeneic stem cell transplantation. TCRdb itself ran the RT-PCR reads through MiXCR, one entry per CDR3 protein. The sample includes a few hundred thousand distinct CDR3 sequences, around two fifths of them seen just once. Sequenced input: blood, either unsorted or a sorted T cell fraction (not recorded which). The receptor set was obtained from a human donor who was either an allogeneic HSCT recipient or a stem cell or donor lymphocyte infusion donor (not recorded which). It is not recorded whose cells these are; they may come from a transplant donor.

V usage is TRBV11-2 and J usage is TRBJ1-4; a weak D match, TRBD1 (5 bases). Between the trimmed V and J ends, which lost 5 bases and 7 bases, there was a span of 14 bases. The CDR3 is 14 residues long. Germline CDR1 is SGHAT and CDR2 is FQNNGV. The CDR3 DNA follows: TGTGCCAGCAGCCGGGGGGTAGGTGGTGAAAAACTGTTTTTT. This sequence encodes CASSRGVGGEKLFF.

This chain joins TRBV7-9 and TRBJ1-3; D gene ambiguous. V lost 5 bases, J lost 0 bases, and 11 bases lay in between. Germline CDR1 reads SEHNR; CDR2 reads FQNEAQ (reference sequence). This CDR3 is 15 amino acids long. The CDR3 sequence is CASSVFLLSGNTIYF. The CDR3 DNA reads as TGTGCCAGCAGCGTATTCCTCCTCTCTGGAAACACCATATATTTT.

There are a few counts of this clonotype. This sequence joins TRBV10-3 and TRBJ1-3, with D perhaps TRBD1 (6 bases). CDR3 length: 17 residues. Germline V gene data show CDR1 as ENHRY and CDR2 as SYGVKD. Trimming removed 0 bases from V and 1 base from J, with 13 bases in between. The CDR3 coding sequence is TGTGCCATCAGTGAGTCGCTACGGGACATATCTGGAAACACCATATATTTT. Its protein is CAISESLRDISGNTIYF.

The CDR3 sequence: CASRLSRTLAFF. In DNA form, the CDR3 reads TGTGCCAGCAGACTCTCCCGGACATTGGCTTTCTTT. The chain couples TRBV12-3 or TRBV12-4 to TRBJ1-1, with a possible D match to TRBD1 (5 bases). Trimming stripped 6 bases from V and 11 bases from J, with 16 bases between. CDR3 size: 12 residues.

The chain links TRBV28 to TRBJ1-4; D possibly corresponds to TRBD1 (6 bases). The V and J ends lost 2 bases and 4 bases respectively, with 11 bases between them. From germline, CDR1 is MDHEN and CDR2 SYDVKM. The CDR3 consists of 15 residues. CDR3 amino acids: CASSLQGRGNEKLFF. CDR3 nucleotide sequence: TGTGCCAGCAGTTTACAGGGGCGGGGTAATGAAAAACTGTTTTTT.

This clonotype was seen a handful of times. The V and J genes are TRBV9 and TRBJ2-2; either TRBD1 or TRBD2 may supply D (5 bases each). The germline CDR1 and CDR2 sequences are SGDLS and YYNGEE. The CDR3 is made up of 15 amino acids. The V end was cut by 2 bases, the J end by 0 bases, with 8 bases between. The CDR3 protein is CASSVRGSNTGELFF. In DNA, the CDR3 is TGTGCCAGCAGCGTCCGGGGCTCGAACACCGGGGAGCTGTTTTTT. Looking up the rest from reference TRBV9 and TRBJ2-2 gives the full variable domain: DSGVTQTPKHLITATGQRVTLRCSPRSGDLSVYWYQQSLDQGLQFLIQYYNGEERAKGNILERFSAQQFPDLHSELNLSSLELGDSALYFCASSVRGSNTGELFFGEGSRLTVL.

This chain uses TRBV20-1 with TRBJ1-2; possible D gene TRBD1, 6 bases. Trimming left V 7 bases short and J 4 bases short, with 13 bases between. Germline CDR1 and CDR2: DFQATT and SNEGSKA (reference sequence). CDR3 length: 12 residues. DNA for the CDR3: TGCAGTGTTAAGCGGGGGCGCTATGGCTACACCTTC. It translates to CSVKRGRYGYTF.

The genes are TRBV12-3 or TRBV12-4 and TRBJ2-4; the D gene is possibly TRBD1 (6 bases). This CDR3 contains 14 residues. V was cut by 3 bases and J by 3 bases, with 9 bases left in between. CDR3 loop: CASSFHRVKNIQYF. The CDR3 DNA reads TGTGCCAGCAGTTTCCACAGGGTCAAAAACATTCAGTACTTC.

In nucleotides, the CDR3 is TGTGCCAGCAGCGACCCCGAGCCGATGAACACTGAAGCTTTCTTT. Residues: CASSDPEPMNTEAFF. The chain recombines TRBV28 with TRBJ1-1; D is ambiguous. This CDR3 comprises 15 residues. Per germline, CDR1 MDHEN and CDR2 SYDVKM. Trimming removed 6 bases from V and 0 bases from J, with 14 bases in between.

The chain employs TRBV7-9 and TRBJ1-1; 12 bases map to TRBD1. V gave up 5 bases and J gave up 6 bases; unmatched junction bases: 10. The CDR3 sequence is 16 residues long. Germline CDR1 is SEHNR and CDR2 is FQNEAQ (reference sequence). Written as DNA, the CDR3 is TGTGCCAGCAGCCCATCGGGACAGGGGGCTTTCGCTGAAGCTTTCTTT. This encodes CASSPSGQGAFAEAFF.

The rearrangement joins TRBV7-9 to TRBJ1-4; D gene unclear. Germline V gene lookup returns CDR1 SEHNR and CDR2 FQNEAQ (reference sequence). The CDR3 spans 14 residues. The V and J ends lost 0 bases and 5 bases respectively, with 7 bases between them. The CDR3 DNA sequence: TGTGCCAGCAGCTTAGCAGGAGCCAATGAAAAACTGTTTTTT. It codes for CASSLAGANEKLFF. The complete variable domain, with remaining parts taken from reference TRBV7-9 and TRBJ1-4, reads DTGVSQNPRHKITKRGQNVTFRCDPISEHNRLYWYRQTLGQGPEFLTYFQNEAQLEKSRLLSDRFSAERPKGSFSTLEIQRTEQGDSAMYLCASSLAGANEKLFFGSGTQLSVL.

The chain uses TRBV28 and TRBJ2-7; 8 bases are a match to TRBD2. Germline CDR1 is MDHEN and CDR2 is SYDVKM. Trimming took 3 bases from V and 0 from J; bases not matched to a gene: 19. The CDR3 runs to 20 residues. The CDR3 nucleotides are TGTGCCAGCAGTTTCCACCGACTGGGCGGGGGGCCCCGAGACTCCTACGAGCAGTACTTC. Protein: CASSFHRLGGGPRDSYEQYF.

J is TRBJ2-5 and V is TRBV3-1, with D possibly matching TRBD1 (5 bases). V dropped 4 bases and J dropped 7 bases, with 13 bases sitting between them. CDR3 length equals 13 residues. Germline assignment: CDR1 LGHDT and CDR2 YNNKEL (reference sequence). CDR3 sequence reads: CASSPTVEGTQYF. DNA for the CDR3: TGTGCCAGCAGCCCGACAGTGGAAGGGACCCAGTACTTC.

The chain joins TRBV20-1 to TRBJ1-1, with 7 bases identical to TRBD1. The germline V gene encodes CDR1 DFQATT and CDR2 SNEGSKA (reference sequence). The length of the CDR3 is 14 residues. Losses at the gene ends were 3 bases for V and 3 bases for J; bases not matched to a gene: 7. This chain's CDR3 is CSARYRGFDTEAFF. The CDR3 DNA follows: TGCAGTGCTAGGTACAGGGGTTTTGACACTGAAGCTTTCTTT.

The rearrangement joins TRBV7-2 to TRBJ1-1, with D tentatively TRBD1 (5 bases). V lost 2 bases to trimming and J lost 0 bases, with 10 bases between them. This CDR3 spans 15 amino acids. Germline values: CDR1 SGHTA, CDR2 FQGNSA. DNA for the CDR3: TGTGCCAGCAGCTTAAGGTTGGGGGTGAACACTGAAGCTTTCTTT. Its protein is CASSLRLGVNTEAFF.